This TCR beta chain stems from a study of blood T cell repertoires in COVID-19 (dated by TCRdb to 2020 to 2021). Regarding the complete study: Collaborator samples came from the United States, Italy and Spain and covered acute and convalescent phases of COVID-19. The material from the prospective study consisted of cDNA or gDNA derived from T cells, B-cell-depleted T cells, or PBMCs. A freely available public database, intended as a resource for researchers studying the immune response to SARS-CoV-2, is where the repertoires were released. The sample metadata nearly always contained a de-identified subject ID, COVID-19 status, age in years and sex. The samples were drawn from two sources: the first 160 participants of the ongoing ImmuneRACE study, and some 1,300 subjects contributed by 6 global collaborators. Where HLA class I and class II types were available, the types were taken from metadata supplied by the sample provider, not from assay-based typing. Deeply sampled blood TCRbeta repertoires from subjects exposed to, actively infected with, or recovered from COVID-19 were included in the dataset. Overall study results and their limits: Clinical and demographic metadata were provided uncurated, with the amount varying by source and participant.

The collaborating institutions used their own protocols to collect whole blood in K2EDTA tubes. For TCRbeta analysis, collaborator samples were shipped as frozen whole blood, as isolated PBMCs, or as DNA extracted from either sample type. TCRbeta CDR3 regions were amplified from genomic DNA by means of the immunoSEQ Assay, a bias-controlled multiplex PCR. The authors processed their data as follows. Within the assay, amplification of reference gene primers was used to estimate how many nucleated cells each sample contained. Sequence reads were collapsed and filtered to measure the absolute abundance of every unique TCRbeta CDR3 rearrangement. For each sample, productive Simpson clonality was calculated as the square root of Simpson's diversity index over productive rearrangements. The clones in this table, taken by TCRdb from immuneACCESS, are in-frame only. Not every clone is retained; where verified, under half of the shortfall comes from an unresolved V gene, and the cause of the rest is unknown. D and trimming were read from the DNA, whereas the V and J calls and clone size are those reported in that table. Counted in this sample were approximately 360,000 clones; almost 90% of them appeared once. Approximately 6.2% of the sample rests with the top ten.

Comments on this clone: It has no known antigen specificity. Base qualities were left out, and no much larger clone turns up one base away.

CDR1 and CDR2 (SGDLS, YYNGEE) derive from the germline V gene. Taken from cysteine to phenylalanine, the CDR3 has 12 residues. CDR3 DNA only is kept here, 36 bases in frame from base 1. A distance of 4 bases separates the germline ends of V and J, which lose 0 bases and 6 bases respectively. This TCR came from a man between 18 and 29 years old with active or convalescent COVID-19. The sample was peripheral blood. The chain employs TRBV9 and TRBJ2-1; no confident D gene assignment can be made. CDR3 region: CASSVDLNEQFF. The nucleotides are TGTGCCAGCAGCGTAGATCTCAATGAGCAGTTCTTC.